A single T cell receptor beta chain is shown here with its context. The antigen this receptor binds is unknown. No base qualities exist here, and no much larger clone lies one base off it. Receptors were amplified or captured by the immunoSEQ multiplex PCR assay. TCRdb took over this immuneACCESS table, retaining in-frame rearrangements with V and J assigned. Such tables are incomplete; in checked studies, under half of the missing clones stem from an unresolved V gene, and the remainder is unexplained. Recorded for this sample are over 50,000 clones; 85% to 90% of them occurred a single time. 0.89% of the sample lies in the top ten. The CDR3, cysteine through phenylalanine, is 14 amino acids long. Only the CDR3 DNA is retained, 42 bases long and in frame from the first base. The germline V gene gives CDR1 as SGHAT and CDR2 as FQNNGV. Between the V and J ends, shortened by 3 bases and 7 bases respectively, the junction contains 13 bases.

The sample comes from a study of T cell changes during pregnancy in multiple sclerosis (dated by TCRdb to between 2017 and 2020). Regarding the complete study: Changes in the T cell repertoire over the course of pregnancy were examined in this study in women with multiple sclerosis.

Recombination linked TRBV11-2 to TRBJ1-5; confidence is insufficient to name the D gene. This specimen was peripheral blood, taken in the first trimester of pregnancy. The sequence was collected from a female donor in good health, enrolled as a control in a pregnancy study. The CDR3 protein: CASSFPWPRQPQHF. In nucleotides, the sequence is TGTGCCAGCAGCTTCCCGTGGCCCAGACAGCCCCAGCATTTT.